This TCR beta chain was identified during a study of T-cell reconstitution after alpha-beta-depleted transplantation in children. Preparing the TCRbeta library involved the use of unique molecular identifiers. TCRdb independently ran MiXCR on the PCR reads; one entry per CDR3 protein. This sample has around 230,000 distinct CDR3 sequences, with more than 15% found just once. In germline, CDR1 is SGHRS, CDR2 YFSETQ. Trimming took 0 bases from V and 5 from J, leaving 9 bases between them. This CDR3 is 14 amino acids long. The TCR comes from a male patient aged 2-10 years who had a stem cell transplant for acute lymphoblastic leukemia, so the T cells may come from the graft donor. The sequencing used PBMCs, mostly from graft donor cells, collected 360 days after TCRalphabeta/CD19-depleted stem cell transplant. The chain combines TRBV5-1 with TRBJ2-1; D gene unclear. The CDR3 reads CASSLGDSNNEQFF. DNA of the CDR3: TGCGCCAGCAGCTTGGGCGATTCTAACAATGAGCAGTTCTTC.